A selection of T cell receptor beta chains follows, all from one sample in a study of OX40 agonist ivuxolimab in advanced cancers. Sequenced by immunoSEQ multiplex PCR; TCRdb stores in-frame clones only, minus some. The sample lists about 22,000 clones, approximately 80% seen once, with about 22% in the top ten. The starting material was CD4+ or CD8+ T cells sorted from blood, obtained in a trial of the OX40 agonist ivuxolimab. The receptors were sampled from an adult with an advanced solid tumor such as melanoma, head and neck, liver or kidney cancer. Each CDR3 is given with its conserved first and last residue. D genes are given only for firm matches. Only some rows state a clone size, as once, few, many or a class for expanded clones.

v_gene	abundance	len	d_gene	j_gene	CDR3aa	CDR3nt
TRBV11-3	NA	13	NA	TRBJ2-7	CASSLVTGDEQYF	TGTGCCAGCAGCTTAGTGACTGGGGACGAGCAGTACTTC
TRBV4-2	NA	14	TRBD2	TRBJ2-7	CASSPGTSGFEQYF	TGTGCCAGCAGCCCCGGGACTAGCGGATTCGAGCAGTACTTC
TRBV7-9	few	14	NA	TRBJ2-7	CASSFSQGISEQYF	TGTGCCAGCAGCTTTTCCCAGGGAATCAGCGAGCAGTACTTC
TRBV30	NA	13	NA	TRBJ2-2	CAWSVKGTGELFF	TGTGCCTGGAGTGTAAAGGGGACCGGGGAGCTGTTTTTT
TRBV4-2	few	12	NA	TRBJ2-1	CASSQDLIGQFF	TGTGCCAGCAGCCAAGATTTGATCGGACAGTTCTTC
TRBV4-2	few	13	NA	TRBJ2-2	CASSPGDAGELFF	TGTGCCAGCAGCCCGGGGGACGCCGGGGAGCTGTTTTTT
TRBV30	NA	16	TRBD1	TRBJ2-7	CAWSVPGTGATYEQYF	TGTGCCTGGAGTGTACCCGGGACAGGGGCAACCTACGAGCAGTACTTC
TRBV7-9	NA	12	NA	TRBJ2-3	CASSLGADTQYF	TGTGCCAGCAGCTTAGGTGCAGATACGCAGTATTTT
TRBV9	NA	15	TRBD1	TRBJ1-2	CASSVSVGQGYGYTF	TGTGCCAGCAGCGTAAGTGTGGGACAGGGCTATGGCTACACCTTC
TRBV9	NA	14	TRBD2	TRBJ2-7	CASSLTSGHYEQYF	TGTGCCAGCAGTTTGACTAGCGGCCACTACGAGCAGTACTTC
TRBV2	NA	16	TRBD2	TRBJ2-7	CASSITSVGFPYEQYF	TGTGCCAGCAGTATAACTAGCGTAGGATTCCCATACGAGCAGTACTTC
TRBV27	NA	16	NA	TRBJ2-1	CASSLGLDSSYNEQFF	TGTGCCAGCAGTTTAGGATTAGATAGCTCCTACAATGAGCAGTTCTTC
TRBV28	once	11	NA	TRBJ2-3	CASSVLDTQYF	TGTGCCAGCAGTGTTCTAGATACGCAGTATTTT
TRBV20-1	large	10	NA	TRBJ1-5	CRVRDKPQHF	TGCAGGGTCCGCGATAAGCCCCAGCATTTT
TRBV19	NA	16	NA	TRBJ1-5	CASSMREQLRNQPQHF	TGTGCCAGTAGTATGAGGGAACAGCTCCGCAATCAGCCCCAGCATTTT
TRBV9	NA	12	NA	TRBJ2-2	CASSFLTGELFF	TGTGCCAGCAGCTTTCTCACCGGGGAGCTGTTTTTT
TRBV15	NA	23	TRBD1	TRBJ1-5	CATSSVAGTGVQSNLAGNQPQHF	TGTGCCACCAGCAGTGTGGCCGGGACAGGAGTACAATCGAACCTAGCGGGCAATCAGCCCCAGCATTTT
TRBV14	few	15	NA	TRBJ1-1	CASSQVMAQNTEAFF	TGTGCCAGCAGCCAAGTTATGGCACAGAACACTGAAGCTTTCTTT
TRBV5-1	NA	15	NA	TRBJ2-1	CASSLVPGVESEQFF	TGCGCCAGCAGCTTGGTACCGGGAGTCGAGAGTGAGCAGTTCTTC
TRBV5-4	NA	13	NA	TRBJ2-5	CASSFIPQETQYF	TGTGCCAGCAGCTTTATTCCCCAAGAGACCCAGTACTTC
TRBV11-3	NA	16	TRBD1	TRBJ2-3	CASSSETGESTDTQYF	TGTGCCAGCAGCTCCGAGACAGGGGAAAGCACAGATACGCAGTATTTT
TRBV11-2	once	14	TRBD2	TRBJ2-1	CASNQREGRNEQFF	TGTGCCAGCAACCAGCGGGAGGGCCGAAATGAGCAGTTCTTC
TRBV28	once	12	NA	TRBJ1-1	CASSLADREAFF	TGTGCCAGCAGCCTCGCGGATCGAGAAGCTTTCTTT
TRBV4-2	NA	12	NA	TRBJ1-1	CASSQGYTEAFF	TGTGCCAGCAGCCAAGGATACACTGAAGCTTTCTTT
TRBV27	NA	12	TRBD1	TRBJ1-2	CASSTTGLGYTF	TGTGCCAGCAGTACGACAGGGCTTGGCTACACCTTC
TRBV5-6	once	13	NA	TRBJ2-3	CASSQGVTDTQYF	TGTGCCAGCAGCCAGGGCGTAACAGATACGCAGTATTTT
TRBV18	NA	11	NA	TRBJ1-2	CASSRDYGYTF	TGTGCCAGCTCACGGGACTATGGCTACACCTTC
TRBV7-8	NA	14	TRBD2	TRBJ2-1	CASSPGGGRGEQFF	TGTGCCAGCAGCCCGGGGGGGGGCCGGGGCGAGCAGTTCTTC
TRBV11-2	once	19	TRBD2	TRBJ2-7	CASSSKPYSGGGNMYEQYF	TGTGCCAGCAGCTCCAAGCCCTATAGCGGGGGCGGAAACATGTACGAGCAGTACTTC
TRBV25-1	NA	13	NA	TRBJ2-4	CASSAFAKNIQYF	TGTGCCAGCAGTGCTTTTGCCAAAAACATTCAGTACTTC
TRBV27	NA	13	NA	TRBJ2-1	CASSLSLTNEQFF	TGTGCCAGCAGTTTATCTCTGACAAATGAGCAGTTCTTC
TRBV6-1	NA	14	TRBD1	TRBJ2-7	CASRRGTASYEQYF	TGTGCCAGCAGGAGGGGGACAGCCTCCTACGAGCAGTACTTC
TRBV5-6	NA	12	NA	TRBJ1-5	CASSLLSQPQHF	TGTGCCAGCAGCTTGTTGAGTCAGCCCCAGCATTTT
TRBV5-1	NA	12	NA	TRBJ2-1	CASSLRQDEQFF	TGCGCCAGCAGCCTAAGGCAGGATGAGCAGTTCTTC
TRBV7-3	NA	15	NA	TRBJ2-7	CASSFFAGSFYEQYF	TGTGCCAGCAGCTTTTTCGCGGGCAGTTTCTACGAGCAGTACTTC
TRBV5-1	NA	14	NA	TRBJ2-7	CASSFGFGVLEQYF	TGCGCCAGCAGCTTTGGGTTCGGGGTCTTAGAGCAGTACTTC
TRBV9	NA	14	NA	TRBJ2-1	CATTPLGGYNEQFF	TGTGCCACCACACCCCTAGGGGGCTACAATGAGCAGTTCTTC
TRBV27	NA	17	NA	TRBJ2-3	CASSFTAPGSSTDTQYF	TGTGCCAGCAGTTTTACGGCGCCGGGGTCTAGCACAGATACGCAGTATTTT
TRBV6-1	NA	15	TRBD1	TRBJ1-2	CASSEADRVFYGYTF	TGTGCCAGCAGTGAAGCCGACAGGGTCTTCTATGGCTACACCTTC
TRBV9	NA	12	NA	TRBJ2-2	CASSSTAGELFF	TGTGCCAGCAGCTCCACGGCCGGGGAGCTGTTTTTT
TRBV28	NA	16	TRBD1	TRBJ1-2	CASSLEHRTGRIGYTF	TGTGCCAGCAGTTTAGAACATAGGACAGGGCGTATTGGCTACACCTTC
TRBV6-6	NA	13	NA	TRBJ2-7	CASSLSSVYEQYF	TGTGCCAGCAGTTTGAGTTCGGTCTACGAGCAGTACTTC
TRBV27	NA	16	NA	TRBJ1-6	CASSLLLPQGHSPLHF	TGTGCCAGCAGTTTACTGCTCCCTCAGGGGCACTCACCCCTCCACTTT
TRBV7-9	NA	15	TRBD1	TRBJ2-7	CASSRSETGEAEQYF	TGTGCCAGCAGCCGATCAGAGACAGGGGAGGCCGAGCAGTACTTC
TRBV19	NA	13	NA	TRBJ1-5	CASSISTVEAQHF	TGTGCCAGTAGTATCTCGACGGTGGAAGCCCAGCATTTT
TRBV29-1	NA	15	NA	TRBJ2-7	CSVEARGRVSYEQYF	TGCAGCGTTGAGGCCCGCGGCAGGGTCTCCTACGAGCAGTACTTC
TRBV5-1	NA	13	TRBD1	TRBJ2-1	CASSWTGTNEQFF	TGCGCCAGCAGCTGGACAGGGACGAATGAGCAGTTCTTC
TRBV27	NA	15	NA	TRBJ2-5	CASSPPLELGETQYF	TGTGCCAGCAGTCCGCCGCTAGAGCTGGGAGAGACCCAGTACTTC
TRBV11-1	NA	12	TRBD1	TRBJ2-5	CASSHPGQTQYF	TGTGCCAGCAGCCATCCGGGACAGACGCAGTACTTC
TRBV28	few	14	NA	TRBJ2-7	CASSLWQGSYEQYF	TGTGCCAGCAGTTTATGGCAGGGCTCCTACGAGCAGTACTTC
TRBV13	few	14	TRBD1	TRBJ1-4	CASRPQGELEKLFF	TGTGCCAGCAGACCCCAGGGGGAATTGGAAAAACTGTTTTTT
TRBV4-3	NA	14	NA	TRBJ1-2	CASSQDSAGYGYTF	TGCGCCAGCAGCCAGGACAGCGCGGGCTATGGCTACACCTTC
TRBV7-6	NA	13	NA	TRBJ1-5	CASSLERGQPQHF	TGTGCCAGCAGCTTAGAGAGGGGTCAGCCCCAGCATTTT